This is a list of T cell receptor beta chains from one sample in a study of cytomegalovirus exposure and HLA in healthy donors. Method: immunoSEQ multiplex PCR; TCRdb's copy keeps in-frame clones and lacks some. The sample carries roughly 100,000 clones, about three quarters recorded once. Material for sequencing was PBMCs. The origin of the receptors is a woman between 50 and 59 years old in good health and CMV-seropositive. Each CDR3 is given without its conserved first and last residue.

v_call,j_call,cdr3_length,cdr3_aa
TRBV27,TRBJ2-5,12,ASSPGTGRETQY
TRBV27,.,12,ASSFYRGTYEQY
TRBV4-3,TRBJ2-7,13,ASSQLAGGPYEQY
TRBV5-1,TRBJ1-2,14,ASSQGQGALNYGYT
TRBV18,TRBJ2-2,15,ASSPLAGTENTGELF
TRBV2,TRBJ2-2,12,ASNATGIGGELF
TRBV4-2,TRBJ1-4,14,ASSQVRGATNEKLF
TRBV18,TRBJ1-3,12,ASTALDSGNTIY
TRBV28,TRBJ2-1,13,ASSLNGGTYNEQF
TRBV7-3,TRBJ2-5,13,ASSLTGQGGETQY
TRBV28,TRBJ2-1,13,ASSDPGTGVNEQF
TRBV7-2,TRBJ1-2,11,ASSFPTAYGYT
TRBV19,TRBJ2-2,12,ASSIEHYTGELF
TRBV7-8,TRBJ1-1,12,ASSQDWRSTEAF